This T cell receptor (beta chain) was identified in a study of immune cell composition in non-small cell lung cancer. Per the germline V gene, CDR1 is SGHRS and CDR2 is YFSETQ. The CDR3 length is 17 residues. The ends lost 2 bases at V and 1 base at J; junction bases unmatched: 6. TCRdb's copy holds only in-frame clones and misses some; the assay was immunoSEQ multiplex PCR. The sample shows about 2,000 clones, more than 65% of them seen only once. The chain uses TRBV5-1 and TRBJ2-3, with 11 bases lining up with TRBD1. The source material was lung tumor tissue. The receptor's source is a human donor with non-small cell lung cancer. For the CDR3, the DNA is TGCGCCAGCAGCTTTGGGACAGGGGGAGTGGGCACAGATACGCAGTATTTT. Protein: CASSFGTGGVGTDTQYF.